This entry describes one T cell receptor beta chain. Trimming cost V 6 bases and J 13 bases; bases outside gene matches: 8. The CDR3 is 12 amino acids. This specimen belongs to a study of blood T cell repertoires in COVID-19. Study details: Acute and convalescent COVID-19 samples came from the United States, Italy and Spain.

Clones were sequenced by immunoSEQ multiplex PCR, and TCRdb holds only the in-frame ones, with some missing. The data contain hundreds of thousands of clones, approximately 91% of them singletons. Enrolled through a virtual design, the participants were between roughly 18 and 90 years of age and came from some 26 US areas. This rearrangement joins TRBV12-3 or TRBV12-4 to TRBJ2-1; 8 positions match TRBD1. This receptor was obtained from a woman aged 55-69 years who had recovered from COVID-19. Sequenced input: PBMCs or T cells enriched from blood (not recorded which). The CDR3 is CASRHPGGEQFF. CDR3 in DNA: TGTGCCAGCAGACACCCAGGGGGCGAACAGTTCTTC.